Sequencing of this T cell receptor (beta chain) was carried out in a study of cytomegalovirus exposure and HLA in healthy donors. With regard to this clone: As yet, its antigen is unknown.

Sequencing was performed with immunoSEQ multiplex PCR; in TCRdb, only in-frame clones are kept and a portion is missing. This sample has some 140,000 clones, with approximately 86% found just once. Study results and limitations: It was confirmed in vitro that a few of the CMV-associated chains were specific for CMV antigens. Some TCR beta chains (roughly 160 of them) were listed as cytomegalovirus-associated. According to a later analysis, TCR clusters from the first cohort tended to co-occur in the 120 or so validation repertoires.

The V and J ends lost 3 bases and 2 bases, in that order; junction bases with no gene match: 1. CDR3 length equals 15 residues. Germline values: CDR1 SGHRS, CDR2 YFSETQ. This chain joins TRBV5-1 and TRBJ1-5, with 11 bases lining up with TRBD1. This receptor was identified in a man aged 18 to 29 in good health and CMV-seropositive. Sequenced material: PBMCs. The CDR3: CASSSGQGGNQPQHF. The CDR3 region has the DNA TGCGCCAGCAGCTCGGGACAGGGGGGCAATCAGCCCCAGCATTTT.